This TCR beta chain came from a study of blood T cell repertoires in COVID-19. Across the study: From the United States, Italy and Spain came samples of acute and convalescent COVID-19. T cells, B-cell-depleted T cells, or PBMCs supplied cDNA or gDNA.

Per the original data handling: The authors estimated nucleated cell counts from reference gene primer amplification. Only in-frame clones appear in the TCRdb table, and some are missing; sequencing was by immunoSEQ multiplex PCR. For V, J and clone size, that table is used; D and trimming come from the DNA. The table has about 120,000 clones, around four fifths seen once; the top ten hold 9.5% to 13%. The CDR3 covers 15 residues. Material: peripheral blood. This chain joins TRBV21-1 and TRBJ2-7; the DNA was not compared with TRBD2, the D call given in the table. TRBV21-1 corresponds to a pseudogene. This sequence originates from a human donor in a cohort sampled during active COVID-19. The chain's CDR3 is CASSVRDFGPYEQYF. In DNA form, the CDR3 reads TGTGCCAGCAGCGTCCGGGACTTCGGTCCTTACGAGCAGTACTTC.